This T cell receptor (beta chain) was captured in a study of beta chain features in type 1 diabetes. General study results and limits: Patients with Type 1 diabetes showed moderately but significantly shorter TCRB CDR3s in all four CD4+ subsets.

In the case of this clone: Its antigen remains unidentified.

Germline CDR1 and CDR2: MDHEN and SYDVKM. This CDR3 is 11 amino acids long. Trimming cost V 4 bases and J 4 bases, with 4 bases left between them. Reverse transcription of all isolated RNA meant that expressed TCRB transcripts were sequenced. Generated by immunoSEQ multiplex PCR, the TCRdb table keeps only in-frame clones and is missing some. The sample has about 45,000 clones; 66% are singletons. The TCR comes from a woman between 18 and 29 years old with type 1 diabetes. Sequenced material: Tregs from blood. J is TRBJ1-1 and V is TRBV28; D gene ambiguous. CDR3 region: CASSYSTEAFF. CDR3 in DNA: TGTGCCAGCAGTTACAGCACTGAAGCTTTCTTT.